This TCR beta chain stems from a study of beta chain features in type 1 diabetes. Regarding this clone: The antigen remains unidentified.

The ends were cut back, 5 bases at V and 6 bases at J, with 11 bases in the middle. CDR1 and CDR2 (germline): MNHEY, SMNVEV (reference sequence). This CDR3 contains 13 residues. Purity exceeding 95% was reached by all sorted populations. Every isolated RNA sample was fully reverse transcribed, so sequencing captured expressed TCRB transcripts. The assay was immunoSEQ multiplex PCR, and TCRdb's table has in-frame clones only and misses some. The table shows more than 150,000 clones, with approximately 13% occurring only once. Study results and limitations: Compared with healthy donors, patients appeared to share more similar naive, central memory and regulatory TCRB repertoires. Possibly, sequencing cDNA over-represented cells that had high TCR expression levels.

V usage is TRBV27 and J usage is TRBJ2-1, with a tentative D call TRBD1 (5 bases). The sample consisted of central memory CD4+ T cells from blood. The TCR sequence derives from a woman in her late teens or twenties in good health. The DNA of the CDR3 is TGTGCCAGCAGTCCTTGGACAAGCAATGAGCAGTTCTTC. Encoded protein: CASSPWTSNEQFF.